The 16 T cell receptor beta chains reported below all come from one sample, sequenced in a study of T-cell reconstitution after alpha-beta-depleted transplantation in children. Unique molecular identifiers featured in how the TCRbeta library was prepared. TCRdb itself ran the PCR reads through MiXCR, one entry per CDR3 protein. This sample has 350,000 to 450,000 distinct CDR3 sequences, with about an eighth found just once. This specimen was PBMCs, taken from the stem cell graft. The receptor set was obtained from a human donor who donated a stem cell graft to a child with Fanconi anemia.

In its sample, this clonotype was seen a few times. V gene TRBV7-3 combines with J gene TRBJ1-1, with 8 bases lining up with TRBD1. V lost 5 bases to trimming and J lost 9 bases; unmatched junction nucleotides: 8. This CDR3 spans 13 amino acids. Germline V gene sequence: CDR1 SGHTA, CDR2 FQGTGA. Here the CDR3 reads CASSVDREAKAFF. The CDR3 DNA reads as TGTGCCAGCAGCGTGGACAGGGAAGCTAAAGCTTTCTTT.

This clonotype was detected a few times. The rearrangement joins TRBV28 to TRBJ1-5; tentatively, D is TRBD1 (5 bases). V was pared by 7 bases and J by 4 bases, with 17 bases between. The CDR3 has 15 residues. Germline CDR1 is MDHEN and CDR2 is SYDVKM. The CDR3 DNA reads TGTGCCAGCACCTCTTACAGGTCCCCTAATCAGCCCCAGCATTTT. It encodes CASTSYRSPNQPQHF. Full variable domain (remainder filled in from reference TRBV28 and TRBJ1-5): DVKVTQSSRYLVKRTGEKVFLECVQDMDHENMFWYRQDPGLGLRLIYFSYDVKMKEKGDIPEGYSVSREKKERFSLILESASTNQTSMYLCASTSYRSPNQPQHFGDGTRLSIL.

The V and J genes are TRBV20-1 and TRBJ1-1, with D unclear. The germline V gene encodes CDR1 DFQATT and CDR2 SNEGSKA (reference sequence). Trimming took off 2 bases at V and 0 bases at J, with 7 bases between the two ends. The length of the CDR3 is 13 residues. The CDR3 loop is CSARKDLNTEAFF. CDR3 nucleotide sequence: TGCAGTGCTAGAAAAGACTTGAACACTGAAGCTTTCTTT.

CDR3 DNA: TGTGCCAGCTCGGAGCACAGCCTGGGGACTGAAGCTTTCTTT. Its translation is CASSEHSLGTEAFF. This sequence joins TRBV6-2 or TRBV6-3 and TRBJ1-1; D ambiguous. This CDR3 comprises 14 residues. V was shortened by 8 bases and J by 5 bases, with 18 bases between the two germline ends. Germline CDR1 reads MNHEY; CDR2 reads SVGEGT.

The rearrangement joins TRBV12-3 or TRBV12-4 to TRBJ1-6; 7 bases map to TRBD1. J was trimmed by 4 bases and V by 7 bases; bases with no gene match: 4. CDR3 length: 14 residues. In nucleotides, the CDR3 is TGTGCCAGCACACTGGGACAGTATAATTCACCCCTCCACTTT. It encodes CASTLGQYNSPLHF.

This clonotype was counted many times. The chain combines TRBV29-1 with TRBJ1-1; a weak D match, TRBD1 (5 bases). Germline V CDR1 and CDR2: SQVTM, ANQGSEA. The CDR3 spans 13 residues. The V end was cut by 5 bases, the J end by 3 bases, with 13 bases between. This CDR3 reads CSVSTGAYTEAFF. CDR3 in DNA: TGCAGCGTTTCCACTGGGGCGTACACTGAAGCTTTCTTT.

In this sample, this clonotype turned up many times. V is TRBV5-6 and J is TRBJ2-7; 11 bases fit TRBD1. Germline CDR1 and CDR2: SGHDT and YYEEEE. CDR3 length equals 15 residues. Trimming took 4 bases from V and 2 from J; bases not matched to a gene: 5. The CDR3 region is CASSRGQGDAYEQYF. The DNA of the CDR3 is TGTGCCAGCAGCCGGGGACAGGGGGATGCCTACGAGCAGTACTTC.

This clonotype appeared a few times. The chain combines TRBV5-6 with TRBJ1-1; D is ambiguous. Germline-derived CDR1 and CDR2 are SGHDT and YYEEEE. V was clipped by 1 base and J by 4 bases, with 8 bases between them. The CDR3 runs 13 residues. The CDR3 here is CASSLRHGTEAFF. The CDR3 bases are TGTGCCAGCAGCTTGCGACACGGCACTGAAGCTTTCTTT.

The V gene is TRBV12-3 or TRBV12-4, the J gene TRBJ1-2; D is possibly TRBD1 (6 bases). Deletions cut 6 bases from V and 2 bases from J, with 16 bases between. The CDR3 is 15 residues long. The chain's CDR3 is CASRVRDTTNYGYTF. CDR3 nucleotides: TGTGCCAGCAGGGTCCGGGACACCACAAACTATGGCTACACCTTC.

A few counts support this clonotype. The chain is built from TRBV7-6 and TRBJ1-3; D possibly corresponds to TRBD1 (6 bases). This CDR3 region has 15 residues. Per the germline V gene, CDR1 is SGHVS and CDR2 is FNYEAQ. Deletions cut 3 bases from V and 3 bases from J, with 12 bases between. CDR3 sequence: CASSLAQGYGNTIYF. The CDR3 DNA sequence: TGTGCCAGCAGCTTGGCTCAGGGGTATGGAAACACCATATATTTT.

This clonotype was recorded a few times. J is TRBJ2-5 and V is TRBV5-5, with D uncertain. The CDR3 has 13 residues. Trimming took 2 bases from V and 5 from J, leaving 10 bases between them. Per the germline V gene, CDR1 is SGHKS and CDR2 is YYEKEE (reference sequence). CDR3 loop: CASSLWFGETQYF. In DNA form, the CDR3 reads TGTGCCAGCAGCTTATGGTTTGGGGAGACCCAGTACTTC.

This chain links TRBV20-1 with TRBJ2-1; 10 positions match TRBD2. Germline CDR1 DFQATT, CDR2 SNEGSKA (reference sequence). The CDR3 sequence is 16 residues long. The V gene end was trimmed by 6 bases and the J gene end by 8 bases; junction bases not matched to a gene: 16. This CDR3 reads CSAPGTSVKDQYEQFF. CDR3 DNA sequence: TGCAGTGCCCCCGGGACTAGCGTAAAGGACCAATATGAGCAGTTCTTC.

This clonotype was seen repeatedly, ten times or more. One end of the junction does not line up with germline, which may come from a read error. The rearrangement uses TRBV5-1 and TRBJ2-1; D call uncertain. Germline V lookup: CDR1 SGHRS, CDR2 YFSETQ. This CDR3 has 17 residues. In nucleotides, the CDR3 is TGCGCCAGCAGTTTGGGGTTGGTGGACCCACCATGGAATGAGCAGTTCTTC. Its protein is CASSLGLVDPPWNEQFF.

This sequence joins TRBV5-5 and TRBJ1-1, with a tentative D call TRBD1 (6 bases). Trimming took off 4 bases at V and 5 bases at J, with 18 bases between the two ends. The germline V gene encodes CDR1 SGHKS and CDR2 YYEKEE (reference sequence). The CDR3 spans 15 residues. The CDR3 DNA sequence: TGTGCCAGCAGCCCTTCCCCCCAGGGGATGACTGAAGCTTTCTTT. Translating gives CASSPSPQGMTEAFF.

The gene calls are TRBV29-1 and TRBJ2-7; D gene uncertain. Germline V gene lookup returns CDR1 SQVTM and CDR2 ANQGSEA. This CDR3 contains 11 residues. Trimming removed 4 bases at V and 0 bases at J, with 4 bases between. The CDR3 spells CSVGNSYEQYV. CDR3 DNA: TGCAGCGTTGGTAACTCCTACGAGCAGTACGTC.

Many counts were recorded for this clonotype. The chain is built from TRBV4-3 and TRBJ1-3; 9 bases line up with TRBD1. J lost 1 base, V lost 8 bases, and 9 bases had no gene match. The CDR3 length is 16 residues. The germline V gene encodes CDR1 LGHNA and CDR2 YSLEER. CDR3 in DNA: TGCGCCAGCGGACCGGGACAGGGTCAGTCTGGAAACACCATATATTTT. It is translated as CASGPGQGQSGNTIYF.